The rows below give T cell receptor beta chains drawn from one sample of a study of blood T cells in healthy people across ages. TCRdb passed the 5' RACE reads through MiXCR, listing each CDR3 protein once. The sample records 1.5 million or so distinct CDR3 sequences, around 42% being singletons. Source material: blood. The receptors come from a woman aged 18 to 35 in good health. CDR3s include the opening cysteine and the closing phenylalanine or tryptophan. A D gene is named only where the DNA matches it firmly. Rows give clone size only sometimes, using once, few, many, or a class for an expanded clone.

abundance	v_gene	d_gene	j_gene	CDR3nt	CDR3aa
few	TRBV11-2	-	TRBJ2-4	TGTGCCAGCAGCGTAGTAGGGGCGGACATTCAGTACTTC	CASSVVGADIQYF
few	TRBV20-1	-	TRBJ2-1	TGCAGTGCCGATCCTAGGACTGGTGACAATGAGCAGTTCTTC	CSADPRTGDNEQFF
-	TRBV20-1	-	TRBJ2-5	TGCAGTGCTAGAGAAGGCGTGGGGCAGTCCTGGACGGAGCAGTACTTC	CSAREGVGQSWTEQYF
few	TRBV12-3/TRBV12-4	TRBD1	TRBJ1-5	TGTGCCAGCAGTTTAGGGACAGGGGCCGCTCAGCCCCAGCATTTT	CASSLGTGAAQPQHF
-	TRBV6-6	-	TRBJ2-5	TGTGCCAGCGGACCCGTAAAAAAAGAAGAGACCCAGTACTTC	CASGPVKKEETQYF
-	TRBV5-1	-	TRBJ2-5	TGCGCCAGCAGGCCGGGGAACCAAGAGACCCAGTACTTC	CASRPGNQETQYF
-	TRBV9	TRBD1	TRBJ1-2	TGTGCCAGCAGCGTAGCTACAGGACAGGGCAATGGCTACACCTTC	CASSVATGQGNGYTF
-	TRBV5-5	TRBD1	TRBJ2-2	TGTGCCAACAGCGCGGGACAGGGGGTATCCGGGGAGCTGTTTTTT	CANSAGQGVSGELFF
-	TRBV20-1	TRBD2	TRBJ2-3	TGCAGTGCTAGAGAACGGCGGGGGGCCACAGATACGCAGTATTTT	CSARERRGATDTQYF
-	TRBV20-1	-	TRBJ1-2	TGCAGTGCCGCGCTCCATATGGACTACAGCTATGGCTACACCTTC	CSAALHMDYSYGYTF
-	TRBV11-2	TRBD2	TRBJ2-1	TGTGCCAGCAGCTTAGGAACTAGCGGGATCGTTAATGAGCAGTTCTTC	CASSLGTSGIVNEQFF
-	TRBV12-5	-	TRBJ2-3	TGTGCTAGTGTTGAGCGGAACACAGATACGCAGTATTTT	CASVERNTDTQYF
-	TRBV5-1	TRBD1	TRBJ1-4	TGCGCCAGCAGCCAGGGACAGGAGACGGAAAAACTGTTTTTT	CASSQGQETEKLFF
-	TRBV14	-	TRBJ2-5	TGTGCCGGCAGCCAAGCTCTCCGGGAAGCAGAGACCCAGTACTTC	CAGSQALREAETQYF
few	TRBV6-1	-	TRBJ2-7	TGTGCCAGCAGTGGTCCCCGGGACGGATCATACGAGCAGTACTTC	CASSGPRDGSYEQYF
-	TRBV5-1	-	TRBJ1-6	TGCGCCAGCAGCGCCAGTGGGAGCTCCTATAATTCACCCCTCCACTTT	CASSASGSSYNSPLHF
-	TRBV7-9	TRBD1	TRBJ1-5	TGTGCCAGCAGCAAGACAGGGGTGGCCGATCAGCCCCAGCATTTT	CASSKTGVADQPQHF
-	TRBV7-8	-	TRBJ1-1	TGTGCCAGCAGCTTAGCTCGGACAGCGAGAATGAACACTGAAGCTTTCTTT	CASSLARTARMNTEAFF
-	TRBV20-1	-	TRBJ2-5	TGCAGTGCTAGAAGTAGCCTAGCGCTTAAGGGGGAGACCCAGTACTTC	CSARSSLALKGETQYF
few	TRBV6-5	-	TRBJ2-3	TGTGCCAGCAGTCCCAATCACAGATATACGCAGTATTTT	CASSPNHRYTQYF
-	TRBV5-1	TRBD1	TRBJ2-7	TGCGCCAGCAGCTTGGCCACCGGGACAGGTGCCGGCGAGCAGTACTTC	CASSLATGTGAGEQYF
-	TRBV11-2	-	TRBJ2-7	TGTGCCAGCAGCTTAGGTCAGTTCTCTTGGAACTACGAGCAGTACTTC	CASSLGQFSWNYEQYF
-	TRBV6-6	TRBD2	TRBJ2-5	TGTGCCAGCAGTCCGTCTAGCGGGACTGGAGGCAATGAGCAGTACTTC	CASSPSSGTGGNEQYF
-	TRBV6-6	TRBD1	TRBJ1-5	TGTGCCAGCAGTAGGGGACAGGGCTCGGATCAGCCCCAGCATTTT	CASSRGQGSDQPQHF
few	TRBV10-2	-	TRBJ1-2	TGTGCCAGCAGTGAGCCAGGCAACTATGGCTACACCTTC	CASSEPGNYGYTF
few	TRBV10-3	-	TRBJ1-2	TGTGCCATCAGTGCACCGGGGCAGGCAGGCTACACCTTC	CAISAPGQAGYTF
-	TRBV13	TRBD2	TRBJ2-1	TGTGCCAGCAGCTCACTAGCGGGGGGCGGGGGAAGCTACAATGAGCAGTTCTTC	CASSSLAGGGGSYNEQFF
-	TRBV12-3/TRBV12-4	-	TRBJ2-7	TGTGCCAGCAGGAGAAGGGGGGACGAGCAGTACTTC	CASRRRGDEQYF
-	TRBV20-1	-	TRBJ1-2	TGCAGTGCTAGAGATACCCTCCGAGGGGGCTACACCTTC	CSARDTLRGGYTF
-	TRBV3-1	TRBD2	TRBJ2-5	TGTGCCAGCAGCCAAGGGGCGGGAGCCTACCAAGAGACCCAGTACTTC	CASSQGAGAYQETQYF
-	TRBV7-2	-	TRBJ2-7	TGTGCCAGCAGCTACGACTGGTCCGAGCAGTACTTC	CASSYDWSEQYF
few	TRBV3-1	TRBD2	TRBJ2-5	TGTGCCAGCAGCCTTCCTAGGGGGACTAGCGGACAAGAGACCCAGTACTTC	CASSLPRGTSGQETQYF
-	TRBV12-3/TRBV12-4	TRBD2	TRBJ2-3	TGTGCCAGCAGTTTAGAAGCTAGCGGGAGCGCAGATACGCAGTATTTT	CASSLEASGSADTQYF
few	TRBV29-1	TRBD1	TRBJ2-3	TGCAGCGTTCGGGGGGGGACAGGGGTAACAGATACGCAGTATTTT	CSVRGGTGVTDTQYF
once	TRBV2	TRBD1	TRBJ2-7	TGTGCCACCCAACTCGGACAGGCTTACGAGCAGTACTTC	CATQLGQAYEQYF
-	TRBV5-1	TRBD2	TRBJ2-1	TGCGCCAGCAGCTTACTTGGGACTAGCGGGGGGGCGAGTTCCTACAATGAGCAGTTCTTC	CASSLLGTSGGASSYNEQFF
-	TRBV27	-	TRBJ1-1	TGTGCCAGCTCTTGGGACGCCGGGGCACCAAACACTGAAGCTTTCTTT	CASSWDAGAPNTEAFF
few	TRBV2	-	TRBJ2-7	TGTGCCAGCAGTGAGGAGACCGTAGCGCCTCTCGAGCAGTACTTC	CASSEETVAPLEQYF
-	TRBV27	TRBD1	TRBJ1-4	TGTGCCAGCAGTCAAAGGGGGCTTGGTGAAAAACTGTTTTTT	CASSQRGLGEKLFF
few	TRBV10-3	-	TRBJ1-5	TGTGCCATCAGTGCTGGGTCGTATAGCAATCAGCCCCAGCATTTT	CAISAGSYSNQPQHF
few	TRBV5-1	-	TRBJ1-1	TGCGCCAGCAGCCACGAACCGCCAGGGGCGAACACTGAAGCTTTCTTT	CASSHEPPGANTEAFF
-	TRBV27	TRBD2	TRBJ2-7	TGTGCCACCTCTGGGGGGGGAACTACCTACGAGCAGTACTTC	CATSGGGTTYEQYF
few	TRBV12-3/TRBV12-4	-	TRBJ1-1	TGTGCCAGCAGCCCGAGGACCCTCCGGGCGGGAGCTTTCTTT	CASSPRTLRAGAFF
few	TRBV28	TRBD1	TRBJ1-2	TGTGCCAGCAGTTTCCCCGGGACAGGGGCCGCGGGGGGCTACACCTTC	CASSFPGTGAAGGYTF
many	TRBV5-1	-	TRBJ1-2	TGTGCCAGCAGTGACAGTTCTAACTATGGCTACACCTTC	CASSDSSNYGYTF
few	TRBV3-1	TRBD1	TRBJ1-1	TGTGCCAGCAGCCGCCAAGGGACAGGGGGCACTGAAGCTTTCTTT	CASSRQGTGGTEAFF
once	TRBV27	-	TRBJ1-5	TGTGCCGGCAATCGAGTGGGAAGCAATCAGCCCCAGCATTTT	CAGNRVGSNQPQHF
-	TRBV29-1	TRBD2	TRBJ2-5	TGCAGCGTTGCCCTACCCCTAGCGGGCGGGACCCAGTACTTC	CSVALPLAGGTQYF
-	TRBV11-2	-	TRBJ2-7	TGTGGCAGCAGCTTAGAAGCACGTCGGGACGAGCAGTACTTC	CGSSLEARRDEQYF
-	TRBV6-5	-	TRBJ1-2	TGTGCCAGCGGTAACTCCGGGACGGCTGGTGGAGGCTACACCTTC	CASGNSGTAGGGYTF
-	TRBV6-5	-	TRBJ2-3	TGTGCCAGCAGTTTAATGGGGAGCGGAAGACACACAGATACGCAGTATTTT	CASSLMGSGRHTDTQYF
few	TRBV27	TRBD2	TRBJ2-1	TGTGCCAGCAGTGGGCTTGGAGCGGGGAACAATGAGCAGTTCTTC	CASSGLGAGNNEQFF
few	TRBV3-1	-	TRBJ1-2	TGTGCCAGCAGCCAAGAAGGCGGTCCCTATGGCTACACCTTC	CASSQEGGPYGYTF
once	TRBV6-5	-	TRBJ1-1	TGTGCCAGCAGTTACGAAACAGGGTCCACTGAAGCTTTCTTT	CASSYETGSTEAFF
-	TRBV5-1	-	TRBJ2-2	TGCGCCAGCAGCGAGGAAACCGGGGAGCTGTTTTTT	CASSEETGELFF